These 26 T cell receptor beta chains originate from one sample sequenced in a study of OX40 agonist ivuxolimab in advanced cancers. TCRdb keeps only in-frame clones here, not all; method: immunoSEQ multiplex PCR. This table has approximately 64,000 clones, roughly 80% appearing once. Here the sequenced sample was CD4+ or CD8+ T cells sorted from blood, taken in a trial of the OX40 agonist ivuxolimab. The receptors were gathered from an adult with an advanced solid tumor such as melanoma, head and neck, liver or kidney cancer.

CDR3: CASSGRHWEGNEQFF. CDR3 DNA sequence: TGCGCCAGCAGCGGAAGGCATTGGGAGGGAAATGAGCAGTTCTTC. The rearrangement links TRBV5-1 to TRBJ2-1; 7 bases are shared with TRBD2. Germline V gene sequence: CDR1 SGHRS, CDR2 YFSETQ. The junction had 11 bases not matched to a gene; V was cut back by 4 bases and J by 7 bases. The CDR3 runs to 15 residues. Based on the CDR3 plus reference TRBV5-1 and TRBJ2-1, the full variable domain is KAGVTQTPRYLIKTRGQQVTLSCSPISGHRSVSWYQQTPGQGLQFLFEYFSETQRNKGNFPGRFSGRQFSNSRSEMNVSTLELGDSALYLCASSGRHWEGNEQFFGPGTRLTVL.

In its sample, this clone was seen once. The chain carries TRBV28 and TRBJ1-4, with 8 bases fitting TRBD1. This CDR3 spans 12 amino acids. Germline values: CDR1 MDHEN, CDR2 SYDVKM. CDR3 amino acids: CGTNRGIEKLFF. The CDR3 region has the DNA TGTGGCACCAACAGGGGGATTGAAAAACTGTTTTTT.

The chain recombines TRBV11-3 with TRBJ2-7; a possible D gene is TRBD2 (5 bases). The CDR3 is made up of 13 amino acids. V was shortened by 4 bases and J by 2 bases, with 9 bases between the two germline ends. Germline loops: CDR1 SGHNT, CDR2 YENEEA. CDR3 bases: TGTGCCAGCAGCTCTACTAGGGCCTACGAGCAGTACTTC. This translates into CASSSTRAYEQYF.

The DNA of the CDR3 is TGTGCCAGCAGCCAGTGGAGCAGTTCTCAAGAGACCCAGTACTTC. Protein product: CASSQWSSSQETQYF. V usage is TRBV14 and J usage is TRBJ2-5, with D uncertain. Trimming stripped 3 bases from V and 2 bases from J, with 13 bases between. Germline-derived CDR1 and CDR2 are SGHDN and FVKESK. CDR3 length: 15 residues. The full variable domain, completed using reference TRBV14 and TRBJ2-5, is EAGVTQFPSHSVIEKGQTVTLRCDPISGHDNLYWYRRVMGKEIKFLLHFVKESKQDESGMPNNRFLAERTGGTYSTLKVQPAELEDSGVYFCASSQWSSSQETQYFGPGTRLLVL.

This clone was detected only a few times. This chain joins TRBV11-2 and TRBJ2-1; no clear D gene. This CDR3 spans 11 amino acids. The V end was cut by 2 bases, the J end by 8 bases, with 4 bases between. In germline, CDR1 is SGHAT, CDR2 FQNNGV. The CDR3 reads CASSLKDEQFF. The CDR3 region has the DNA TGTGCCAGCAGCTTAAAGGATGAGCAGTTCTTC.

This sequence joins TRBV11-2 and TRBJ1-1; D may be TRBD1 (5 bases). Trimming took 5 bases from V and 2 from J, leaving 15 bases between them. Germline V CDR1 and CDR2: SGHAT, FQNNGV. The CDR3 is made up of 15 amino acids. The CDR3 here is CASSPSGTDNTEAFF. Written as DNA, the CDR3 is TGTGCCAGCAGCCCATCAGGGACGGATAACACTGAAGCTTTCTTT.

This chain connects TRBV19 to TRBJ2-5; the D is unclear. The V gene's germline CDR1 is LNHDA and CDR2 SQIVND (reference sequence). The CDR3 loop spans 14 amino acids. The V end was cut by 8 bases, the J end by 1 base, with 14 bases between. The CDR3 reads CASGSGQLQETQYF. CDR3 nucleotide sequence: TGTGCCAGTGGTAGTGGTCAACTCCAAGAGACCCAGTACTTC.

CDR3 residues: CASSRGLAGVSTDTQYF. CDR3 in DNA: TGCGCCAGCAGCAGGGGACTAGCGGGAGTTAGCACAGATACGCAGTATTTT. This sequence joins TRBV5-1 and TRBJ2-3, with 14 bases identical to TRBD2. The germline CDR1 and CDR2 sequences are SGHRS and YFSETQ. The trim removed 4 bases at V and 0 bases at J, leaving 4 bases unmatched. This CDR3 spans 17 amino acids.

The chain combines TRBV7-9 with TRBJ2-5, with D possibly being TRBD2 (6 bases). Trimming cost V 7 bases and J 5 bases, with 17 bases left between them. CDR3 length: 14 residues. The germline V gene has CDR1 SEHNR and CDR2 FQNEAQ (reference sequence). The CDR3 region is CASTRLGEEETQYF. Here the CDR3 DNA reads TGTGCCAGCACCCGGCTTGGGGAGGAGGAGACCCAGTACTTC.

The chain links TRBV7-9 to TRBJ2-5; D is unclear. CDR1 SEHNR and CDR2 FQNEAQ come from the germline V gene (reference sequence). Deletions cut 5 bases from V and 1 base from J, with 5 bases between. The CDR3 is 12 amino acids. The CDR3 is CASSQTQETQYF. The CDR3 DNA is TGTGCCAGCAGCCAGACCCAAGAGACCCAGTACTTC.

The V and J genes are TRBV2 and TRBJ2-3, with TRBD2 identical over 8 bases. With V trimmed by 8 bases and J by 2 bases, 15 bases remained unmatched. The CDR3 has 17 residues. Germline-derived CDR1 and CDR2 are SNHLY and FYNNEI. For the CDR3, the DNA is TGTGCCAGCTCTACTTCGGGGGGGCAAGAGGACACAGATACGCAGTATTTT. It specifies CASSTSGGQEDTDTQYF. Variable domain in full (rest from reference TRBV2 and TRBJ2-3): EPEVTQTPSHQVTQMGQEVILRCVPISNHLYFYWYRQILGQKVEFLVSFYNNEISEKSEIFDDQFSVERPDGSNFTLKIRSTKLEDSAMYFCASSTSGGQEDTDTQYFGPGTRLTVL.

The chain has TRBV27 and TRBJ1-2, with 8 positions matching TRBD1. This CDR3 has 11 amino acids. Germline V gene lookup returns CDR1 MNHEY and CDR2 SMNVEV (reference sequence). J gave up 6 bases and V 7 bases, and 1 base lay outside the gene matches. DNA for the CDR3: TGTGCCAGCAAGGACAGGGATGGCTACACCTTC. It is translated as CASKDRDGYTF.

The chain uses TRBV5-4 and TRBJ2-3, with D perhaps TRBD2 (5 bases). The CDR3 is made up of 14 amino acids. The V and J ends lost 0 bases and 5 bases respectively, with 10 bases between them. Germline V CDR1 and CDR2: SGHNT, YYREEE (reference sequence). In DNA form, the CDR3 reads TGTGCCAGCAGCTTGGGGATTAGCGAAGATACGCAGTATTTT. It specifies CASSLGISEDTQYF. Complete variable domain (other parts from reference TRBV5-4 and TRBJ2-3): ETGVTQSPTHLIKTRGQQVTLRCSSQSGHNTVSWYQQALGQGPQFIFQYYREEENGRGNFPPRFSGLQFPNYSSELNVNALELDDSALYLCASSLGISEDTQYFGPGTRLTVL.

The sample holds a few counts of this clone. The chain uses TRBV7-6 and TRBJ1-1; D remains unclear. CDR1 and CDR2 (germline): SGHVS, FNYEAQ. V was pared by 1 base and J by 1 base, with 7 bases between. The CDR3 runs 14 residues. CDR3: CASSLVDGNTEAFF. The CDR3 DNA sequence: TGTGCCAGCAGCTTAGTGGACGGGAACACTGAAGCTTTCTTT.

This chain joins TRBV28 and TRBJ2-4; tentative D call: TRBD1 (7 bases). CDR1 is MDHEN and CDR2 is SYDVKM in the germline V gene. The CDR3 consists of 16 residues. V was pared by 5 bases and J by 8 bases, with 22 bases between. The CDR3 sequence is CASSPLAGGLSDIQYF. The CDR3 DNA is TGTGCCAGCAGTCCTTTGGCAGGGGGGCTCTCGGACATTCAGTACTTC.

The chain combines TRBV14 with TRBJ2-3; unclear D gene. Germline-derived CDR1 and CDR2 are SGHDN and FVKESK. This CDR3 has 13 residues. The V and J ends lost 1 base and 7 bases respectively, with 9 bases between them. This CDR3 is CASSQGFLNTQYF. Written as DNA, the CDR3 is TGTGCCAGCAGCCAAGGATTCCTAAATACGCAGTATTTT.

The rearrangement uses TRBV10-3 and TRBJ2-7, with D hard to call. The germline V gene has CDR1 ENHRY and CDR2 SYGVKD. V lost 8 bases and J lost 2, with 10 bases in between. The CDR3 contains 12 residues. The CDR3 here is CAIGTYPYEQYF. CDR3 coding DNA: TGTGCCATCGGAACCTATCCCTACGAGCAGTACTTC.

This chain connects TRBV28 to TRBJ1-2; possible D gene TRBD1, 6 bases. The CDR3 contains 13 residues. CDR1 is MDHEN, CDR2 SYDVKM, per germline. V was clipped by 6 bases and J by 4 bases, with 12 bases between them. The CDR3 loop reads CASSLQGAYGYTF. CDR3 nucleotide sequence: TGTGCCAGCAGCTTACAGGGCGCCTATGGCTACACCTTC.

In its sample, this clone was seen a few times. The DNA for the CDR3 is TGTGCCAGCAGTGAAGACCGAAGCTCCTACAATGAGCAGTTCTTC. Protein: CASSEDRSSYNEQFF. The rearrangement joins TRBV2 to TRBJ2-1; no firm D call. V lost 1 base and J 0 bases, leaving 7 bases between the germline ends. In germline, CDR1 is SNHLY, CDR2 FYNNEI. The CDR3 extends over 15 amino acids.

This chain links TRBV28 with TRBJ1-2; 9 bases map to TRBD1. The CDR3 covers 13 residues. Trimming at V came to 5 bases and at J to 4 bases, leaving 2 bases not matched to a gene. In germline, CDR1 is MDHEN, CDR2 SYDVKM. Written as DNA, the CDR3 is TGTGCCAGCAGTCCGGGACAGGGCTATGGCTACACCTTC. Translated, it gives CASSPGQGYGYTF.

V is TRBV7-8 and J is TRBJ2-2; TRBD2 is a possible D gene (6 bases). Per the germline V gene, CDR1 is SGHVS and CDR2 is FQNEAQ. With 4 bases removed from V and 1 base from J, the gap between germline ends came to 7 bases. This CDR3 spans 14 amino acids. Here the CDR3 reads CASSSGGNTGELFF. The DNA of the CDR3 is TGTGCCAGCAGCTCCGGGGGGAACACCGGGGAGCTGTTTTTT.

This clone has just one count. This sequence joins TRBV7-9 and TRBJ2-5, with 7 bases matching TRBD1. The CDR3 length is 14 residues. Germline lookup yields CDR1 SEHNR and CDR2 FQNEAQ (reference sequence). V lost 5 bases to trimming and J lost 5 bases; unmatched junction nucleotides: 8. The CDR3 sequence is CASSGYRGLETQYF. In DNA, the CDR3 is TGTGCCAGCAGCGGGTACAGGGGATTGGAGACCCAGTACTTC.

This rearrangement joins TRBV6-5 to TRBJ2-1; 8 nucleotides match TRBD1. V was clipped by 5 bases and J by 2 bases; unmatched bases: 5. The CDR3 length is 15 residues. Germline lookup yields CDR1 MNHEY and CDR2 SVGAGI. The DNA of the CDR3 is TGTGCCAGCAGTATCCGGGACAGGCCCTACAATGAGCAGTTCTTC. This encodes CASSIRDRPYNEQFF.

This chain uses TRBV6-5 with TRBJ2-1; 9 bases agree with TRBD1. Germline CDR1 and CDR2: MNHEY and SVGAGI. The ends lost 0 bases at V and 10 bases at J; junction bases unmatched: 1. This CDR3 is built from 13 residues. Written as DNA, the CDR3 is TGTGCCAGCAGTTACTCGGACAGGGGCGAGCAGTTCTTC. The encoded protein is CASSYSDRGEQFF.

The chain employs TRBV4-1 and TRBJ2-7; D not resolved. CDR1 MGHRA and CDR2 YSYEKL come from the germline V gene. The ends were cut back, 4 bases at V and 6 bases at J, with 10 bases in the middle. There are 12 residues in the CDR3. The CDR3 here is CASSPRVGEQYF. CDR3 DNA sequence: TGCGCCAGCAGCCCCCGTGTGGGCGAGCAGTACTTC.

This chain joins TRBV25-1 and TRBJ2-7; D is undetermined. The CDR3 has 14 amino acids. The ends were cut back, 2 bases at V and 5 bases at J, with 13 bases in the middle. Germline loops: CDR1 MGHDK, CDR2 SYGVNS. CDR3 bases: TGTGCCAGCAGTGAACACAGTGAAGGAAACGAGCAGTACTTC. This translates into CASSEHSEGNEQYF.